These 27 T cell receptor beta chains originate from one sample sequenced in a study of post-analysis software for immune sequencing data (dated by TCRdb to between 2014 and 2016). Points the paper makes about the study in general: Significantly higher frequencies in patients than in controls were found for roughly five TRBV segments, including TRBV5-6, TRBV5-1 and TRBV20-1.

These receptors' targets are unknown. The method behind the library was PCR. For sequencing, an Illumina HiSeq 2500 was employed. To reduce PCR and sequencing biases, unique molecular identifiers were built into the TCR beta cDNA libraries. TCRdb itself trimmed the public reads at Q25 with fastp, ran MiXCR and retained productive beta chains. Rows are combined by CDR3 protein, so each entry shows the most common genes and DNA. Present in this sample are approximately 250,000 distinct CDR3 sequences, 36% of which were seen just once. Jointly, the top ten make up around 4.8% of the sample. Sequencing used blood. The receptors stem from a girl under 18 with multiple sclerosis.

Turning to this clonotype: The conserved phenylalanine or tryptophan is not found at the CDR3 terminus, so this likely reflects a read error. Here the CDR3 DNA reads TGCGCCAGCAGCCAAGAAAGTAGCGTGGCGGGGCACTATGGCTACACCTGC. Protein: CASSQESSVAGHYGYTC. The V call is TRBV4-1, the J call TRBJ1-2; maybe TRBD1 (5 bases). Trimming pared 0 bases from V and 3 bases from J, leaving 17 bases between. The germline CDR1 and CDR2 sequences are MGHRA and YSYEKL. This CDR3 contains 17 residues.

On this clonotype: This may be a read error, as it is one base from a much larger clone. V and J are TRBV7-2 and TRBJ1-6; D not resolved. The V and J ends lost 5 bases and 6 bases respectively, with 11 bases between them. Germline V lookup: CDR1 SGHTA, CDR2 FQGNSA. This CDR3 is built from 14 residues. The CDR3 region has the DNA TGTGCCAGCAGCCCCGAGACGGCTAATTCACCCCTCCACTTT. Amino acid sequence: CASSPETANSPLHF.

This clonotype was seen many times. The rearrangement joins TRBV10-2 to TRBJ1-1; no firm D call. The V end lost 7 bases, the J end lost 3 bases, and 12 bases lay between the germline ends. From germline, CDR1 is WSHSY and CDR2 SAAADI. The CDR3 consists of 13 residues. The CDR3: CASKYAGYTEAFF. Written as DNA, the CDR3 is TGCGCCAGCAAATACGCCGGGTACACTGAAGCTTTCTTT.

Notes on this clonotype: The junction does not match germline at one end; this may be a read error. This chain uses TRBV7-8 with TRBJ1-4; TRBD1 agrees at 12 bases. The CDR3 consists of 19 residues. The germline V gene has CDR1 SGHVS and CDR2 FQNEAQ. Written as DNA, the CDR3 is TGTGCCAGCAGCTTCGCCGGGACAGGGGGCACGCGGGTGCGGGAAAAACGGTTTTTT. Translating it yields CASSFAGTGGTRVREKRFF.

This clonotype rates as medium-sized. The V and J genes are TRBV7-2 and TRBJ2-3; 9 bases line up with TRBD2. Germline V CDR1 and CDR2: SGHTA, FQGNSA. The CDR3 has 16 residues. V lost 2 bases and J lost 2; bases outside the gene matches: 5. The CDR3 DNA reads TGTGCCAGCAGCTTACAGGCGGGAGGGAACACAGATACGCAGTATTTT. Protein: CASSLQAGGNTDTQYF.

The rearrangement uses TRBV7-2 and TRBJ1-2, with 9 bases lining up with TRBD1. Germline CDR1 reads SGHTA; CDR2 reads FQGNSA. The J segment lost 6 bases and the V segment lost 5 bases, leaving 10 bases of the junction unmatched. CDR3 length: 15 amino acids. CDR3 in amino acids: CASSVQGAYRDGYTF. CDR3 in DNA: TGTGCCAGCAGCGTACAGGGGGCGTATCGGGATGGCTACACCTTC.

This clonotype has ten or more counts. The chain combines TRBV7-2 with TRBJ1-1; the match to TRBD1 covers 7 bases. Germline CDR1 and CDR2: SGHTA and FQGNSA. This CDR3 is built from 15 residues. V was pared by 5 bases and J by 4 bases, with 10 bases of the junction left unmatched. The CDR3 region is CASSPQGGAGTEAFF. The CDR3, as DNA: TGTGCCAGCAGCCCTCAGGGGGGGGCGGGCACTGAAGCTTTCTTT. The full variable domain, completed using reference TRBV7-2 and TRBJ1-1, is GAGVSQSPSNKVTEKGKDVELRCDPISGHTALYWYRQSLGQGLEFLIYFQGNSAPDKSGLPSDRFSAERTGGSVSTLTIQRTQQEDSAVYLCASSPQGGAGTEAFFGQGTRLTVV.

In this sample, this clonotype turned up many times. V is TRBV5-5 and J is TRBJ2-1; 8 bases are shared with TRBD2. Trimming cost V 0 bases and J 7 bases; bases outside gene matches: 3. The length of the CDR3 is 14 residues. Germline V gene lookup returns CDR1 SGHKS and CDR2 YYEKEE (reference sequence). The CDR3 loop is CASSLVQRENEQFF. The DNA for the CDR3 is TGTGCCAGCAGCTTGGTACAGCGGGAGAATGAGCAGTTCTTC.

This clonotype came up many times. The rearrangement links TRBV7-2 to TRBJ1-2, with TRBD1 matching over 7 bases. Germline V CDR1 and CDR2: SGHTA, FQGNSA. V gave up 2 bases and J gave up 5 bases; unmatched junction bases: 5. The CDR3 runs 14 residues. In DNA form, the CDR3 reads TGTGCCAGCAGCTTACCGGGACAGATATATGGCTACACCTTC. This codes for CASSLPGQIYGYTF.

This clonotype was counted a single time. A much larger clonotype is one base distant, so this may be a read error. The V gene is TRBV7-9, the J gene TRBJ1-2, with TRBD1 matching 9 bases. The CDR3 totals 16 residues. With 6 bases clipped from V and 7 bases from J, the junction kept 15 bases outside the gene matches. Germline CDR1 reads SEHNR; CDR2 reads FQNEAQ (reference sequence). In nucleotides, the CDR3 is TGTGCCAGCAGACTCAACGCCAGGACAGGGGATGGTGGCTACACCTTC. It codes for CASRLNARTGDGGYTF.

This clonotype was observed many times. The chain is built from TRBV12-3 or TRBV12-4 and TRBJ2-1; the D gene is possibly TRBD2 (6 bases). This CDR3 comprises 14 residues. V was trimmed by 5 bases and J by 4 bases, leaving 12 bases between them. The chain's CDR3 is CASSIGGRYNEQFF. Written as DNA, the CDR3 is TGTGCCAGCAGTATCGGGGGAAGGTACAATGAGCAGTTCTTC.

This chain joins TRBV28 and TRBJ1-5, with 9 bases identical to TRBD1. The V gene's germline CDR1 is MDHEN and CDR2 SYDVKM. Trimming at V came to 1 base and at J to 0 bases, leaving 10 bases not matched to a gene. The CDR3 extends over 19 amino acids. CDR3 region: CASSLFAGTGKDSNQPQHF. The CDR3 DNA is TGTGCCAGCAGTTTATTCGCGGGGACAGGGAAGGATAGCAATCAGCCCCAGCATTTT.

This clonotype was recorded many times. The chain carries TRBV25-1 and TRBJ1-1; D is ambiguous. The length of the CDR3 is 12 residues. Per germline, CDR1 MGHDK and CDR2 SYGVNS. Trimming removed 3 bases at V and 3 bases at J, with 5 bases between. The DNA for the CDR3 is TGTGCCAGCAGTGATACAGACACTGAAGCTTTCTTT. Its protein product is CASSDTDTEAFF.

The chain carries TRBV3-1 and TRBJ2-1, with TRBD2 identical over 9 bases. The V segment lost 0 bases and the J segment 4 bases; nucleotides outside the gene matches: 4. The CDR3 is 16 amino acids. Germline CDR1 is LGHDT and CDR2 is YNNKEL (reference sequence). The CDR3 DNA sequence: TGTGCCAGCAGCCAAGATCGAGCGGGAGGTTACAATGAGCAGTTCTTC. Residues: CASSQDRAGGYNEQFF.

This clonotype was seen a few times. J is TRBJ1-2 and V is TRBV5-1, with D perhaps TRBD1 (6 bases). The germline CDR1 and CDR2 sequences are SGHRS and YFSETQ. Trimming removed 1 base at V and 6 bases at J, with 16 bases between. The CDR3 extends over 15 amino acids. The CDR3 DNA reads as TGCGCCAGCAGCTTGTCGGGCAGGGGAGTTGATGGCTACACCTTC. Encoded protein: CASSLSGRGVDGYTF.

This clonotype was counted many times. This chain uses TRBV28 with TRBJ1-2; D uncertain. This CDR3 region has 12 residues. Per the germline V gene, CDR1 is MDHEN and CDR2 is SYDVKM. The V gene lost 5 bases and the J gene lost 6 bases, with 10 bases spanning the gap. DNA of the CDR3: TGTGCCAGCAGTCGCGTTAAGAATGGCTACACCTTC. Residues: CASSRVKNGYTF.

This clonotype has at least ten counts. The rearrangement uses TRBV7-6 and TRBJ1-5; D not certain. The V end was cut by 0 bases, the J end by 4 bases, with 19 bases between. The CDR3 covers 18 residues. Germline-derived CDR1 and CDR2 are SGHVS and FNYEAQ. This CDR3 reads CASSLAGSHLSGNQPQHF. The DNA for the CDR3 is TGTGCCAGCAGCTTAGCTGGCAGCCACCTAAGTGGTAATCAGCCCCAGCATTTT.

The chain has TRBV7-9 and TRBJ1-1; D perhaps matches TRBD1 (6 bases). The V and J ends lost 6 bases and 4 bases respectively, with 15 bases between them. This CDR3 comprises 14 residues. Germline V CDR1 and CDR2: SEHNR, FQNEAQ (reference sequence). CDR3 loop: CASRRTELSTEAFF. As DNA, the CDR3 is TGTGCCAGCAGGCGGACAGAGTTGAGCACTGAAGCTTTCTTT.

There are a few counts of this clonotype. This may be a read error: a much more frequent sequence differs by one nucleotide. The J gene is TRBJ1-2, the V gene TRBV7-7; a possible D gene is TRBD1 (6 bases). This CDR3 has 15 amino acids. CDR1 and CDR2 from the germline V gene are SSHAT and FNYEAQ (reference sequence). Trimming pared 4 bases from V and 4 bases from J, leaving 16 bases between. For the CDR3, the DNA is TGTGCCAGCAGCTCAGCCCGGGACACCCCCTATGGCTACACCTTC. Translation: CASSSARDTPYGYTF.

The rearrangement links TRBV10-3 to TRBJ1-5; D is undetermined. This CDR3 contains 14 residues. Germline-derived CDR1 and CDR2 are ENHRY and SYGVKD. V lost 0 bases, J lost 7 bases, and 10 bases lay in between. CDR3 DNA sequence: TGTGCCATCAGTGAGTCTCCGACCGGACAGCCCCAGCATTTT. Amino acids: CAISESPTGQPQHF.

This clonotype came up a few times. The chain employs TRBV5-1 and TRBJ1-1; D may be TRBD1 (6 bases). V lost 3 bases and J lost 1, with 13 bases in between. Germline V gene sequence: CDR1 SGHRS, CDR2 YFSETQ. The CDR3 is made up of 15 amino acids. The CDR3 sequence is CASSSLPGQNTEAFF. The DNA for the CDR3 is TGCGCCAGCAGCTCCTTACCGGGACAGAACACTGAAGCTTTCTTT. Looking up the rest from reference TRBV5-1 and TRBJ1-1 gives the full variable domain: KAGVTQTPRYLIKTRGQQVTLSCSPISGHRSVSWYQQTPGQGLQFLFEYFSETQRNKGNFPGRFSGRQFSNSRSEMNVSTLELGDSALYLCASSSLPGQNTEAFFGQGTRLTVV.

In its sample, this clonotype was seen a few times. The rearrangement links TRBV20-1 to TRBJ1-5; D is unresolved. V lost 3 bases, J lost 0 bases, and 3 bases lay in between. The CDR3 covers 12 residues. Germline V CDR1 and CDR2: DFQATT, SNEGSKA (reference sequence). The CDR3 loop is CSASDSNQPQHF. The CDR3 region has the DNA TGCAGTGCTAGTGATAGCAATCAGCCCCAGCATTTT.

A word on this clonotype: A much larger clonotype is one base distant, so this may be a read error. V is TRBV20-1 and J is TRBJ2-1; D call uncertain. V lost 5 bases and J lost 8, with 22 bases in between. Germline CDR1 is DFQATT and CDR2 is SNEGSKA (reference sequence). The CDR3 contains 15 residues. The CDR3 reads CSARGQVSLRHEQFF. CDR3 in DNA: TGCAGTGCTCGCGGCCAGGTGTCACTGCGGCATGAGCAGTTCTTC.

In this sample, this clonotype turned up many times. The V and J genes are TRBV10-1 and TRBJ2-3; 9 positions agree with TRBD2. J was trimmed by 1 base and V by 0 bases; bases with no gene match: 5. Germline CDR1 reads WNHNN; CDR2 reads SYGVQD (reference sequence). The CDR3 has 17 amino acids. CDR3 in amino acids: CASSESRAGGRTDTQYF. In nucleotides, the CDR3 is TGCGCCAGCAGTGAGTCCCGCGCGGGGGGGCGCACAGATACGCAGTATTTT.

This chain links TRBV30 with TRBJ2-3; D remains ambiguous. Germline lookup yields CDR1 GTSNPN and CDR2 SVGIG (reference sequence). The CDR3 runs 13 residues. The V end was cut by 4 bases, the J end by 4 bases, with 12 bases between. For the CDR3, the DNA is TGTGCCTGGATCCGAGGCGGCGCAGATACGCAGTATTTT. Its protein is CAWIRGGADTQYF. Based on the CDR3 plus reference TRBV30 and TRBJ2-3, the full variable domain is SQTIHQWPATLVQPVGSPLSLECTVEGTSNPNLYWYRQAAGRGLQLLFYSVGIGQISSEVPQNLSASRPQDRQFILSSKKLLLSDSGFYLCAWIRGGADTQYFGPGTRLTVL.

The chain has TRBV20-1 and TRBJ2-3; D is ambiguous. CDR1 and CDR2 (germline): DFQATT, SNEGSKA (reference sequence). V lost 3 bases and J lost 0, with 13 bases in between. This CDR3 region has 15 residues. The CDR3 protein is CSASVPAWSTDTQYF. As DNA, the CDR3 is TGCAGTGCTAGTGTCCCAGCGTGGAGCACAGATACGCAGTATTTT.

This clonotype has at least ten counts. The CDR3 sequence: CSAPDRVAGTDTQYF. CDR3 sequence (DNA): TGCAGTGCGCCGGATAGGGTTGCGGGCACAGATACGCAGTATTTT. This chain links TRBV20-1 with TRBJ2-3; no clear D gene. The length of the CDR3 is 15 residues. Germline CDR1 is DFQATT and CDR2 is SNEGSKA (reference sequence). V dropped 6 bases and J dropped 1 base, with 17 bases sitting between them.